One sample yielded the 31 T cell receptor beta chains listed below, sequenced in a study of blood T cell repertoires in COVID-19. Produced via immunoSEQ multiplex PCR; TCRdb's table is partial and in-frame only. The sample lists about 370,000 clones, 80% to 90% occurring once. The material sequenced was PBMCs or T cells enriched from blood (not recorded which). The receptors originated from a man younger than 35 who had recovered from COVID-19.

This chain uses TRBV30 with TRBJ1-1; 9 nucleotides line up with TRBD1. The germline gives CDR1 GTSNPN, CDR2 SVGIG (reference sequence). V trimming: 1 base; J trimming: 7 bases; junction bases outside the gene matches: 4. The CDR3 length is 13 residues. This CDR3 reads CAWSGGQGSEAFF. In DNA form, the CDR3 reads TGTGCCTGGAGTGGGGGACAGGGCAGTGAAGCTTTCTTT.

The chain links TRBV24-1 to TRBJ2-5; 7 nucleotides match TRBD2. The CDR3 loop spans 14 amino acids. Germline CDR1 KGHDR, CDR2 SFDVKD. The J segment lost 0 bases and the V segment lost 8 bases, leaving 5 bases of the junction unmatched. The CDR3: CATKGLADQETQYF. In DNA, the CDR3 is TGTGCCACCAAAGGGCTAGCGGACCAAGAGACCCAGTACTTC.

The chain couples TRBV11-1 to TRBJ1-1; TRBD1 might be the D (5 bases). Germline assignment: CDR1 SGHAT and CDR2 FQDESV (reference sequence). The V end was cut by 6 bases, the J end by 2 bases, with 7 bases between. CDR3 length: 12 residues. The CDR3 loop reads CASRWGNTEAFF. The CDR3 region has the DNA TGTGCCAGCAGGTGGGGCAACACTGAAGCTTTCTTT.

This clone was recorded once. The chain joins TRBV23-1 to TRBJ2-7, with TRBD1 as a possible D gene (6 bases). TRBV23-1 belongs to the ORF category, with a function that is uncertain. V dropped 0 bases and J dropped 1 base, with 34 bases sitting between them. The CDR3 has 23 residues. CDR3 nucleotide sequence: TGCGCCAGCAGTCAATCGATCGTTTTCTACGGGGACAAGGAAAAATATAAATCCTACGAGCAGTACTTC. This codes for CASSQSIVFYGDKEKYKSYEQYF.

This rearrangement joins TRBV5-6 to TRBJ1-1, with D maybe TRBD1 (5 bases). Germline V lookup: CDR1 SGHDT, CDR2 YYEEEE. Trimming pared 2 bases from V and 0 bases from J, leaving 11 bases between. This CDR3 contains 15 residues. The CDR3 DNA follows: TGTGCCAGCAGCTTTGACAGTTACATGAACACTGAAGCTTTCTTT. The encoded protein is CASSFDSYMNTEAFF.

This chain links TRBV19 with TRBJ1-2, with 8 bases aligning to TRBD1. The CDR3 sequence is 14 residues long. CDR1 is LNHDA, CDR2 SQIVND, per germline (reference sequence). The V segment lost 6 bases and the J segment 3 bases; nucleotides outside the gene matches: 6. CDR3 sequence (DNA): TGTGCCAGTAGCTCGGGACAGGACTACTATGGCTACACCTTC. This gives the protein CASSSGQDYYGYTF.

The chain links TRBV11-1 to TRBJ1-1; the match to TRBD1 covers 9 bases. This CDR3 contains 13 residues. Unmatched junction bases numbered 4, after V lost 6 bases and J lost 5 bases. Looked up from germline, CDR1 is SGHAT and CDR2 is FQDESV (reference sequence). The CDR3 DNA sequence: TGTGCCAGCAGTCTTGACAGGGGGACTGAAGCTTTCTTT. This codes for CASSLDRGTEAFF.

The CDR3 region is CASSKKSSGNTIYF. CDR3 in DNA: TGTGCCAGCAGTAAAAAGAGCTCTGGAAACACCATATATTTT. The chain has TRBV7-2 and TRBJ1-3; D gene ambiguous. Germline CDR1 is SGHTA and CDR2 is FQGNSA. Between the trimmed V and J ends, which lost 6 bases and 0 bases, there was a span of 9 bases. The length of the CDR3 is 14 residues.

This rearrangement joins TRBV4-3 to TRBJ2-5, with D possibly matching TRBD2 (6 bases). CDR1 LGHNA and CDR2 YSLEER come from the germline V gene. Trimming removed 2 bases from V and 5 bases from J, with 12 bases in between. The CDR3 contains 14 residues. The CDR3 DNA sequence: TGCGCCAGCAGCCAATCCCTAGCGCCGGAGACCCAGTACTTC. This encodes CASSQSLAPETQYF.

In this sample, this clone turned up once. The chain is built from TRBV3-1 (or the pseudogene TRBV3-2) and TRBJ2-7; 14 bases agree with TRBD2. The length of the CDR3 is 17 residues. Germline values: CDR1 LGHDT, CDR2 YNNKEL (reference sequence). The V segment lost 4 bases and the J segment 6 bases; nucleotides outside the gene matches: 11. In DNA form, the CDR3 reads TGTGCCAGCAGCCTTTCGGGACTAGCGGGGGCCCCTATCGAGCAGTACTTC. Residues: CASSLSGLAGAPIEQYF.

CDR3 sequence: CASSYTGDTEAFF. The CDR3 nucleotides read TGTGCCAGCAGCTACACAGGGGACACTGAAGCTTTCTTT. This chain joins TRBV2 and TRBJ1-1; TRBD1 matches at 7 bases. The CDR3 spans 13 residues. V gave up 6 bases and J gave up 3 bases; unmatched junction bases: 4. Germline assignment: CDR1 SNHLY and CDR2 FYNNEI.

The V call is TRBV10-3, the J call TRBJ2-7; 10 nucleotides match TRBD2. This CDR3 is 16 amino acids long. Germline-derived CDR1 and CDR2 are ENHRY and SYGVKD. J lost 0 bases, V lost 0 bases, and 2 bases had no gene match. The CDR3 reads CAISESSSGSSYEQYF. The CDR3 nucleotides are TGTGCCATCAGTGAGTCGTCTAGCGGGAGCTCCTACGAGCAGTACTTC.

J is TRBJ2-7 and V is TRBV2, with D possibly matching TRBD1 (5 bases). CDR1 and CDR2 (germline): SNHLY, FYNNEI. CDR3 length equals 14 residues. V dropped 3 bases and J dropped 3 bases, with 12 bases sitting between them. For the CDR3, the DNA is TGTGCCAGCAGTGATGGTGCAGGGAACTACGAGCAGTACTTC. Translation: CASSDGAGNYEQYF.

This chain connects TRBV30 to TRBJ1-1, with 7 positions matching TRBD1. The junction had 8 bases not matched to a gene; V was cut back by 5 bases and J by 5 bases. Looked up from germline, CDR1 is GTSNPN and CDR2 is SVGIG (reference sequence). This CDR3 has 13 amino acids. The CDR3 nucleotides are TGTGCCTGGGCAAGACAGGGAGATACTGAAGCTTTCTTT. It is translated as CAWARQGDTEAFF.

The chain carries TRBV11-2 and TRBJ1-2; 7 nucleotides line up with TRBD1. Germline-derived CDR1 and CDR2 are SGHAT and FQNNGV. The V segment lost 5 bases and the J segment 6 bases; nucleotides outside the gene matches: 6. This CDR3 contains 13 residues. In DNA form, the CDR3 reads TGTGCCAGCAGCCTGACAGGGACGGATGGCTACACCTTC. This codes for CASSLTGTDGYTF.

The CDR3 loop reads CASSLDRGFNEQYF. CDR3 DNA sequence: TGTGCCAGCAGCTTAGACAGGGGGTTTAACGAGCAGTACTTC. The chain recombines TRBV2 with TRBJ2-7; 9 bases are shared with TRBD1. Germline V lookup: CDR1 SNHLY, CDR2 FYNNEI. Trimming took 6 bases from V and 5 from J; bases not matched to a gene: 8. The CDR3 totals 14 residues.

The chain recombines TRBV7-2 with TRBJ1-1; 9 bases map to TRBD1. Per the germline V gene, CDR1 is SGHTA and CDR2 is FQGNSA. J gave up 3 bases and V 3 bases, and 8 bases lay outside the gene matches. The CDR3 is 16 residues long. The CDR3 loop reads CASSFVRDRVDTEAFF. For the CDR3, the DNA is TGTGCCAGCAGCTTTGTACGGGACAGGGTGGACACTGAAGCTTTCTTT. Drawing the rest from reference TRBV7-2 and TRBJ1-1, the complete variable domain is GAGVSQSPSNKVTEKGKDVELRCDPISGHTALYWYRQSLGQGLEFLIYFQGNSAPDKSGLPSDRFSAERTGGSVSTLTIQRTQQEDSAVYLCASSFVRDRVDTEAFFGQGTRLTVV.

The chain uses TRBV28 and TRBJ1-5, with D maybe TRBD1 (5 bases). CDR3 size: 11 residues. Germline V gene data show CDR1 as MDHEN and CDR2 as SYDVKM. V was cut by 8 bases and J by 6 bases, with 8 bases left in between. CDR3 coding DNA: TGTGCCAGCCAGGGAGGTCAGCCCCAGCATTTT. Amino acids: CASQGGQPQHF.

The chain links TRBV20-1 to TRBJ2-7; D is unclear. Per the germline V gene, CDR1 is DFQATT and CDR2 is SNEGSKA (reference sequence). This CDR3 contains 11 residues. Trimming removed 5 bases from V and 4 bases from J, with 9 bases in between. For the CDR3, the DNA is TGCAGTGCTTACTCGGGTTACGAGCAGTACTTC. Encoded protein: CSAYSGYEQYF.

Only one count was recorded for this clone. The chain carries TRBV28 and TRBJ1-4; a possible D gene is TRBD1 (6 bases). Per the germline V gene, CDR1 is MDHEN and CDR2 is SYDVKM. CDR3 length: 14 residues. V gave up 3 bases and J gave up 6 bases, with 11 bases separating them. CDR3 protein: CASSLGGRDEKLFF. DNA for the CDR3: TGTGCCAGCAGTTTGGGGGGGCGGGATGAAAAACTGTTTTTT.

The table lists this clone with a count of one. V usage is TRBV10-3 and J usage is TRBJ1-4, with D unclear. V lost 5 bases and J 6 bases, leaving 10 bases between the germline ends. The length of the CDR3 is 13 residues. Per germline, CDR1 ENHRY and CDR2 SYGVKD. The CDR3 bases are TGTGCCATCAGTCCAAGTAGCGATGAAAAACTGTTTTTT. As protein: CAISPSSDEKLFF.

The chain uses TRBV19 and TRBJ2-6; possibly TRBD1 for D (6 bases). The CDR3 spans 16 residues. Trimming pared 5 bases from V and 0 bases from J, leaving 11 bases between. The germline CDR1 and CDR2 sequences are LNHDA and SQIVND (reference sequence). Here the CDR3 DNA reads TGTGCCAGTAGTTTTACAGGGACCTCTGGGGCCAACGTCCTGACTTTC. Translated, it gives CASSFTGTSGANVLTF.

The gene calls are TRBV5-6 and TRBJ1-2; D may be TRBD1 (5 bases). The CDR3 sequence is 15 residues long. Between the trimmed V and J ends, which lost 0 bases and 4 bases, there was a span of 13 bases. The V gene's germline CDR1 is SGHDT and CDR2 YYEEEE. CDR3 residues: CASSLVGATAYGYTF. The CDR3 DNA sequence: TGTGCCAGCAGCTTGGTGGGCGCGACAGCCTATGGCTACACCTTC.

This CDR3 reads CATSDSGAMGSPLHF. In nucleotides, the CDR3 is TGTGCCACCAGTGATAGTGGGGCGATGGGTTCACCCCTCCACTTT. The chain carries TRBV24-1 and TRBJ1-6; possibly TRBD1 for D (5 bases). The length of the CDR3 is 15 residues. Trimming cost V 3 bases and J 9 bases, with 14 bases left between them. The germline CDR1 and CDR2 sequences are KGHDR and SFDVKD.

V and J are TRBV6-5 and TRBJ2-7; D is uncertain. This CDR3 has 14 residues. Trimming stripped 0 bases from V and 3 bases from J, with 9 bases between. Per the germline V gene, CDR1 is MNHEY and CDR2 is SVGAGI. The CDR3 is CASSYSYTDYEQYF. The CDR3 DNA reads TGTGCCAGCAGTTACTCGTACACAGACTACGAGCAGTACTTC.

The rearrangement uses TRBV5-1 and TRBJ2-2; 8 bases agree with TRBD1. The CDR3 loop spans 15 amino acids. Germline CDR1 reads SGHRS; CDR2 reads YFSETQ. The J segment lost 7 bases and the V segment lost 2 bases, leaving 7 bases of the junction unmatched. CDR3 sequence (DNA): TGCGCCAGCAGCTTAGAGCAGGGGGCAGTCGGGGAGCTGTTTTTT. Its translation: CASSLEQGAVGELFF.

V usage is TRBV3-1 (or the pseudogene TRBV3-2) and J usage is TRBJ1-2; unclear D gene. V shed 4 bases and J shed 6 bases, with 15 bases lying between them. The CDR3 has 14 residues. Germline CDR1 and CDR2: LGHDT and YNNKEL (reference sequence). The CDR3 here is CASSLRVSSDGYTF. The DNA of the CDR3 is TGTGCCAGCAGCCTCCGGGTCTCCTCTGATGGCTACACCTTC.

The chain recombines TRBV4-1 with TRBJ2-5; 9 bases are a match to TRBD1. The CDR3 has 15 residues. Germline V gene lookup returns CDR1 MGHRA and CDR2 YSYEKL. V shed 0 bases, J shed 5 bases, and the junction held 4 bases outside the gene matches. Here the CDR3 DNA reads TGCGCCAGCAGCCAAGAATGGGACAGGGAGGAGACCCAGTACTTC. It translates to CASSQEWDREETQYF.

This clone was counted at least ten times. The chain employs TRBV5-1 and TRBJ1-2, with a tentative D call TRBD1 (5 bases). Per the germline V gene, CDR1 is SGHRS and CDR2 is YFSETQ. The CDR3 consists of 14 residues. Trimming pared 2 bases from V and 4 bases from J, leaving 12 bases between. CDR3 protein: CASSFGAIGYGYTF. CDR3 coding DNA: TGCGCCAGCAGCTTTGGGGCGATCGGCTATGGCTACACCTTC.

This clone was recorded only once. CDR3 nucleotides: TGTGCCAGCAGCCTGGCAGGGGAACCCACCTTC. Translating gives CASSLAGEPTF. This chain uses TRBV3-1 (or the pseudogene TRBV3-2) with TRBJ1-2, with D perhaps matching TRBD1 (6 bases). The CDR3 loop spans 11 amino acids. Germline lookup yields CDR1 LGHDT and CDR2 YNNKEL (reference sequence). Trimming removed 4 bases from V and 13 bases from J, with 13 bases in between.

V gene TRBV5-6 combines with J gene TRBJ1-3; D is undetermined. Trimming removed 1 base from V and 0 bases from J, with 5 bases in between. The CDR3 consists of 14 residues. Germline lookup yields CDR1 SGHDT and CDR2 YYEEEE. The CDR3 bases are TGTGCCAGCAGCTTGAGACTCTCTGGAAACACCATATATTTT. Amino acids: CASSLRLSGNTIYF.